This entry lists 18 T cell receptor beta chains sequenced from one sample in a study of cytomegalovirus exposure and HLA in healthy donors. Primers included in the PCR were 60 Vbeta and 13 Jbeta primers. Assay: immunoSEQ multiplex PCR; the TCRdb copy retains only in-frame clones and omits some. This repertoire shows roughly 110,000 clones, approximately 80% found once; its top ten account for roughly 3.9%. Sequencing used PBMCs. The receptor source for this set is a man in his fifties or sixties in good health and CMV-seronegative.

This chain links TRBV7-9 with TRBJ2-1, with 8 bases identical to TRBD2. Trimming cost V 5 bases and J 8 bases; bases outside gene matches: 8. The CDR3 contains 14 residues. Germline loops: CDR1 SEHNR, CDR2 FQNEAQ (reference sequence). The CDR3 region has the DNA TGTGCCAGCAGCCCGTACGGGACTAGGGATGAGCAGTTCTTC. Amino acid sequence: CASSPYGTRDEQFF.

The V gene is TRBV18, the J gene TRBJ2-5; D may be TRBD2 (5 bases). Trimming pared 2 bases from V and 4 bases from J, leaving 11 bases between. The germline V gene has CDR1 KGHSH and CDR2 LQKENI. There are 14 residues in the CDR3. For the CDR3, the DNA is TGTGCCAGCTCACCAGCGGGTCGTGGAGAGACCCAGTACTTC. This codes for CASSPAGRGETQYF.

This chain joins TRBV29-1 and TRBJ2-3; D remains ambiguous. The germline V gene encodes CDR1 SQVTM and CDR2 ANQGSEA. Trimming stripped 6 bases from V and 5 bases from J, with 18 bases between. The length of the CDR3 is 14 residues. The CDR3 protein is CSVGVPPRRDTQYF. CDR3 coding DNA: TGCAGCGTCGGTGTTCCTCCGAGAAGAGATACGCAGTATTTT.

The chain has TRBV4-2 and TRBJ2-3; D perhaps matches TRBD1 (5 bases). The germline V gene encodes CDR1 LGHNA and CDR2 YNFKEQ. The V gene lost 4 bases and the J gene lost 6 bases, with 17 bases spanning the gap. The CDR3 loop spans 15 amino acids. The CDR3 protein is CASSPRWGPLDTQYF. DNA of the CDR3: TGTGCCAGCAGCCCCCGGTGGGGCCCGCTGGATACGCAGTATTTT.

The rearrangement joins TRBV20-1 to TRBJ2-7; D is ambiguous. The V and J ends lost 5 bases and 2 bases respectively, with 7 bases between them. Germline CDR1 DFQATT, CDR2 SNEGSKA (reference sequence). The CDR3 runs 11 residues. This CDR3 reads CSAPGTYEQYF. DNA for the CDR3: TGCAGTGCTCCAGGAACCTACGAGCAGTACTTC.

CDR3 amino acids: CASSQYQGSTEAFF. In DNA, the CDR3 is TGTGCCAGCAGTCAATACCAGGGGAGCACTGAAGCTTTCTTT. The J gene is TRBJ1-1, the V gene TRBV2, with a weak D call TRBD1 (6 bases). There are 14 residues in the CDR3. Trimming pared 5 bases from V and 4 bases from J, leaving 14 bases between. Germline loops: CDR1 SNHLY, CDR2 FYNNEI.

This clone was seen a handful of times. The J gene is TRBJ2-5, the V gene TRBV4-1; D is possibly TRBD2 (5 bases). CDR3 length equals 16 residues. Trimming stripped 4 bases from V and 7 bases from J, with 22 bases between. CDR1 and CDR2 (germline): MGHRA, YSYEKL. CDR3 in DNA: TGCGCCAGCAGCCTCTCCGGTCTCGGGGTAGTGGGGACCCAGTACTTC. Its translation is CASSLSGLGVVGTQYF.

The V call is TRBV7-3, the J call TRBJ2-2; D unresolved. The CDR3 is 13 residues long. V was trimmed by 5 bases and J by 3 bases, leaving 7 bases between them. The germline V gene has CDR1 SGHTA and CDR2 FQGTGA. The CDR3 DNA sequence: TGTGCCAGCAGCCCCGGTCACACCGGGGAGCTGTTTTTT. Amino acids: CASSPGHTGELFF.

The chain links TRBV9 to TRBJ2-2; 7 bases map to TRBD1. With 4 bases clipped from V and 1 base from J, the junction kept 4 bases outside the gene matches. This CDR3 has 15 residues. The V gene's germline CDR1 is SGDLS and CDR2 YYNGEE. CDR3 region: CASSYRDRNTGELFF. The CDR3 DNA reads TGTGCCAGCAGCTACCGGGACAGGAACACCGGGGAGCTGTTTTTT.

This chain uses TRBV5-4 with TRBJ1-2, with D maybe TRBD1 (6 bases). Germline-derived CDR1 and CDR2 are SGHNT and YYREEE (reference sequence). The CDR3 has 15 residues. Trimming shortened V by 4 bases and J by 4 bases, and 17 bases separated the two germline ends. Here the CDR3 reads CASSAPTGGLYGYTF. The CDR3 DNA reads as TGTGCCAGCAGCGCCCCGACCGGGGGGCTCTATGGCTACACCTTC.

This clone occurred once. This sequence joins TRBV7-2 and TRBJ2-7; D might be TRBD1 (5 bases). This CDR3 is 12 amino acids long. The V end lost 5 bases, the J end lost 3 bases, and 8 bases lay between the germline ends. The germline gives CDR1 SGHTA, CDR2 FQGNSA. The CDR3 protein is CASSPGHYEQYF. The CDR3 bases are TGTGCCAGCAGCCCCGGACACTACGAGCAGTACTTC.

The CDR3: CASSFTGLSSYNEQFF. CDR3 DNA sequence: TGTGCCAGCAGTTTCACAGGGCTGAGCTCCTACAATGAGCAGTTCTTC. This chain connects TRBV6-5 to TRBJ2-1; D possibly corresponds to TRBD1 (6 bases). The germline CDR1 and CDR2 sequences are MNHEY and SVGAGI. Trimming stripped 4 bases from V and 0 bases from J, with 13 bases between. This CDR3 is 16 amino acids long.

This clone has just one count. The V call is TRBV29-1, the J call TRBJ2-3; TRBD2 is a possible D gene (5 bases). Germline V gene data show CDR1 as SQVTM and CDR2 as ANQGSEA. V lost 7 bases and J lost 2, with 13 bases in between. The CDR3 is 13 amino acids. The CDR3 bases are TGCAGCGGCCAGGAGCGGAACACAGATACGCAGTATTTT. Protein: CSGQERNTDTQYF.

The V and J genes are TRBV4-3 and TRBJ1-5; no clear D. V lost 4 bases and J lost 4, with 11 bases in between. Germline loops: CDR1 LGHNA, CDR2 YSLEER. CDR3 length equals 14 residues. The CDR3 is CASSPRPGNQPQHF. Written as DNA, the CDR3 is TGCGCCAGCAGCCCCAGACCGGGGAATCAGCCCCAGCATTTT.

This chain connects TRBV5-4 to TRBJ2-3, with 11 nucleotides matching TRBD2. From germline, CDR1 is SGHNT and CDR2 YYREEE (reference sequence). This CDR3 is built from 15 residues. V dropped 4 bases and J dropped 6; count of bases not matched to a gene: 7. The CDR3: CASSPTSGIGDTQYF. The CDR3 coding sequence is TGTGCCAGCAGCCCGACTAGCGGGATCGGGGATACGCAGTATTTT. Full variable domain (outside the CDR3, taken from reference TRBV5-4 and TRBJ2-3): ETGVTQSPTHLIKTRGQQVTLRCSSQSGHNTVSWYQQALGQGPQFIFQYYREEENGRGNFPPRFSGLQFPNYSSELNVNALELDDSALYLCASSPTSGIGDTQYFGPGTRLTVL.

This clone was observed a handful of times. The chain carries TRBV4-2 and TRBJ2-5; TRBD2 matches 12 bases. The length of the CDR3 is 16 residues. J gave up 2 bases and V 2 bases, and 3 bases lay outside the gene matches. CDR1 and CDR2 (germline): LGHNA, YNFKEQ. CDR3 loop: CASSQTLAGGQETQYF. The CDR3 nucleotides are TGTGCCAGCAGCCAAACGCTAGCGGGGGGGCAAGAGACCCAGTACTTC.

This chain connects TRBV27 to TRBJ2-5; D gene ambiguous. Trimming cost V 5 bases and J 3 bases, with 16 bases left between them. The CDR3 is 15 amino acids. CDR1 is MNHEY and CDR2 is SMNVEV in the germline V gene (reference sequence). The CDR3 sequence is CASSTYSQQEETQYF. The CDR3 nucleotides read TGTGCCAGCAGTACATACAGCCAGCAGGAAGAGACCCAGTACTTC.

V usage is TRBV4-3 and J usage is TRBJ2-3; TRBD2 might be the D (6 bases). This CDR3 spans 15 amino acids. V was trimmed by 1 base and J by 5 bases, leaving 13 bases between them. CDR1 is LGHNA, CDR2 YSLEER, per germline. CDR3 protein: CASSQAGLGGDTQYF. DNA of the CDR3: TGCGCCAGCAGCCAAGCTGGGTTGGGAGGAGATACGCAGTATTTT.